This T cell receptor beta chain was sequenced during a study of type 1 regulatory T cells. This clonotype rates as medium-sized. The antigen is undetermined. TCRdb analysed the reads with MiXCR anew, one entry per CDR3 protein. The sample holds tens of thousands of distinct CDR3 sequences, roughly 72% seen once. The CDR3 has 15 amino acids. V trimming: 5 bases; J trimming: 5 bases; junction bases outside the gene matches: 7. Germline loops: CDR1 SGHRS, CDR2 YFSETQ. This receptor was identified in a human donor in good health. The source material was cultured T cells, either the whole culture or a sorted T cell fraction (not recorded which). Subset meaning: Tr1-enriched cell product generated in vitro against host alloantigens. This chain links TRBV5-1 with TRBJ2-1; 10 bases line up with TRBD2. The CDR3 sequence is CASSPTSGINNEQFF. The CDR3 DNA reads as TGCGCCAGCAGTCCAACTAGCGGGATAAACAATGAGCAGTTCTTC.